The 8 T cell receptor beta chains given below trace back to one sample, sequenced in a study of T-cell reconstitution after alpha-beta-depleted transplantation in children. Unique molecular identifiers were used to barcode this TCRbeta library. From the PCR reads, TCRdb called clonotypes with MiXCR, one entry per CDR3 protein. The sample lists hundreds of thousands of distinct CDR3 sequences; approximately 13% were seen once. The sequencing used PBMCs, mostly from graft donor cells, collected 360 days after TCRalphabeta/CD19-depleted stem cell transplant. These receptors came from a male patient younger than 18 who had a stem cell transplant for acute myeloid leukemia, so the T cells may come from the graft donor.

This clonotype has more than one count but fewer than ten. The CDR3 bases are TGTGCCAGCAGTTTAATAGGACTAGCGGGAGATGGGTCCTACGAGCAGTACTTC. Translated: CASSLIGLAGDGSYEQYF. The chain links TRBV28 to TRBJ2-7, with 13 bases identical to TRBD2. Germline lookup yields CDR1 MDHEN and CDR2 SYDVKM. This CDR3 has 18 amino acids. V lost 2 bases to trimming and J lost 1 base; unmatched junction nucleotides: 8.

The rearrangement uses TRBV28 and TRBJ1-1; D perhaps matches TRBD1 (6 bases). Germline CDR1 is MDHEN and CDR2 is SYDVKM. With 5 bases removed from V and 6 bases from J, the gap between germline ends came to 19 bases. The CDR3 runs 15 residues. The CDR3 sequence is CASSVPTVGASEAFF. CDR3 sequence (DNA): TGTGCCAGCAGTGTCCCGACAGTGGGGGCGTCTGAAGCTTTCTTT.

The rearrangement links TRBV10-3 to TRBJ2-1; 9 bases are shared with TRBD1. V lost 6 bases and J lost 6; bases outside the gene matches: 6. The CDR3 consists of 14 residues. The germline V gene has CDR1 ENHRY and CDR2 SYGVKD. CDR3 sequence reads: CAIRGQGFSNEQFF. CDR3 nucleotides: TGTGCCATCAGAGGACAGGGGTTTAGCAATGAGCAGTTCTTC.

This clonotype was observed a few times. CDR3 region: CASSLRLAGGPRETQYF. The CDR3 coding sequence is TGTGCCAGCAGCTTACGACTAGCGGGAGGGCCGCGAGAGACCCAGTACTTC. The rearrangement joins TRBV7-2 to TRBJ2-5; 14 bases are a match to TRBD2. The V and J ends lost 2 bases and 4 bases, in that order; junction bases with no gene match: 6. The germline gives CDR1 SGHTA, CDR2 FQGNSA. This CDR3 spans 17 amino acids.

J is TRBJ2-7 and V is TRBV20-1, with D possibly TRBD2 on 6 matching bases. Germline CDR1 is DFQATT and CDR2 is SNEGSKA (reference sequence). The CDR3 length is 11 residues. DNA of the CDR3: TGCGGTGGACTATCCACCTACGAGCAGTACTTC. This translates into CGGLSTYEQYF.

This CDR3 is CASSQQGEYGYTF. DNA of the CDR3: TGTGCCAGCAGTCAACAGGGGGAATATGGCTACACCTTC. V is TRBV28 and J is TRBJ1-2; 8 nucleotides agree with TRBD1. This CDR3 comprises 13 residues. Trimming took 5 bases from V and 5 from J; bases not matched to a gene: 4. CDR1 is MDHEN, CDR2 SYDVKM, per germline.

This clonotype was observed a handful of times. The chain is built from TRBV29-1 and TRBJ2-1; D not resolved. The V end lost 4 bases, the J end lost 0 bases, and 7 bases lay between the germline ends. Germline V gene data show CDR1 as SQVTM and CDR2 as ANQGSEA. This CDR3 has 13 residues. The CDR3 loop reads CSVASSSYNEQFF. DNA for the CDR3: TGCAGCGTTGCCAGTAGCTCCTACAATGAGCAGTTCTTC.

The chain links TRBV20-1 to TRBJ2-1, with 12 bases identical to TRBD2. The germline V gene encodes CDR1 DFQATT and CDR2 SNEGSKA (reference sequence). J lost 1 base, V lost 3 bases, and 4 bases had no gene match. CDR3 size: 16 residues. The CDR3 loop reads CSASPTSGGSYNEQFF. DNA for the CDR3: TGCAGTGCTAGTCCTACTAGCGGGGGGTCCTACAATGAGCAGTTCTTC.